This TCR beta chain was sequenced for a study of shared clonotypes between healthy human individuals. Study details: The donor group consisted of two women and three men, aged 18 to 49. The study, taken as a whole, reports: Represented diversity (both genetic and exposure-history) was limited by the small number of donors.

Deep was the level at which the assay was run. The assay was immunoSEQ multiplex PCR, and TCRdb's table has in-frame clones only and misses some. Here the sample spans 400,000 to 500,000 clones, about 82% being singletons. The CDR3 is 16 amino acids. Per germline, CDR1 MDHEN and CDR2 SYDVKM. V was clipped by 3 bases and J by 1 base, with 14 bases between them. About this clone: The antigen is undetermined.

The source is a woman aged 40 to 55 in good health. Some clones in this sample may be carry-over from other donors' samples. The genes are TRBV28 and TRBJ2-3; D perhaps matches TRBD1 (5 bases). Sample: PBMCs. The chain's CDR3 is CASSFRSGFGTDTQYF. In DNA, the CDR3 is TGTGCCAGCAGTTTTAGGTCAGGGTTTGGCACAGATACGCAGTATTTT.